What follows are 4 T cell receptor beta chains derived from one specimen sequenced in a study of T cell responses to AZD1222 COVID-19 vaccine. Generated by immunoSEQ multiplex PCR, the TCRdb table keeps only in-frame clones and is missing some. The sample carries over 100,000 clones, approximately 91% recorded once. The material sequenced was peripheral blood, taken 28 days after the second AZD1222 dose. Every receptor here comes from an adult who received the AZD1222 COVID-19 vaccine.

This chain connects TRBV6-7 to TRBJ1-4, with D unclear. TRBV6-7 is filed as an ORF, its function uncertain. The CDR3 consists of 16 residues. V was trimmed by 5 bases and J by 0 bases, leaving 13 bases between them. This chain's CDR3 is CASSQDPRPTNEKLFF. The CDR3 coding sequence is TGTGCCAGCAGTCAAGACCCACGTCCAACTAATGAAAAACTGTTTTTT.

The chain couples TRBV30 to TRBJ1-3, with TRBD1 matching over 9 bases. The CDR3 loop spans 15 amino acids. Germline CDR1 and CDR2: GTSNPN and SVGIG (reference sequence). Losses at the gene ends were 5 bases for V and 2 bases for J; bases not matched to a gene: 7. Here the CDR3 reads CAWGTGQGTGNTIYF. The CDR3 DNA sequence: TGTGCCTGGGGGACGGGACAGGGAACTGGAAACACCATATATTTT.

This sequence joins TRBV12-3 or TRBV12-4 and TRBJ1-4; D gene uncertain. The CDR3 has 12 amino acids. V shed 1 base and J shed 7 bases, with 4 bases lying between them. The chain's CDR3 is CASSLGSEKLFF. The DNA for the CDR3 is TGTGCCAGCAGTTTAGGGTCTGAAAAACTGTTTTTT.

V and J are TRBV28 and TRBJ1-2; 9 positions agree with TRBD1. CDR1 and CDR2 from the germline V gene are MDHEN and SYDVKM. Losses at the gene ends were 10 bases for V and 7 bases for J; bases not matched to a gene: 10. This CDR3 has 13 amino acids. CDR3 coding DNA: TGTGCCACCATAACAGGGGGCGAATCTGGCTACACCTTC. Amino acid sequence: CATITGGESGYTF.